A single sample gave rise to the 10 T cell receptor beta chains below, sequenced in a study of blood T cell repertoires in COVID-19. Measured with immunoSEQ multiplex PCR; TCRdb has only the in-frame clones, and not every one. The sample has over 250,000 clones; 75% to 90% are singletons. The sample taken for sequencing was peripheral blood. Receptor source: a man in his forties or fifties with acute or convalescent COVID-19.

This clone came up once. This chain links TRBV7-9 with TRBJ2-5; 9 nucleotides agree with TRBD1. V shed 2 bases, J shed 5 bases, and the junction held 3 bases outside the gene matches. Germline CDR1 and CDR2: SEHNR and FQNEAQ (reference sequence). This CDR3 is 14 amino acids long. For the CDR3, the DNA is TGTGCCAGCAGCTTATCGGACAGGGGCGAGACCCAGTACTTC. Its translation: CASSLSDRGETQYF.

Worth noting for this clone: This specimen includes other DNA sequences encoding the same CDR3. V is TRBV6-5 and J is TRBJ2-7, with a possible D match to TRBD2 (6 bases). CDR1 is MNHEY and CDR2 is SVGAGI in the germline V gene. The CDR3 is 14 residues long. V lost 0 bases and J lost 4, with 10 bases in between. The CDR3 is CASSYSPGTYEQYF. CDR3 bases: TGTGCCAGCAGTTACTCTCCAGGGACTTACGAGCAGTACTTC.

The genes are TRBV7-2 and TRBJ2-2; 11 nucleotides agree with TRBD1. The germline gives CDR1 SGHTA, CDR2 FQGNSA. The CDR3 runs to 14 residues. The J segment lost 6 bases and the V segment lost 4 bases, leaving 1 base of the junction unmatched. CDR3 sequence reads: CASSWDRGAGELFF. The CDR3 nucleotides are TGTGCCAGCAGCTGGGACAGGGGGGCCGGGGAGCTGTTTTTT.

The chain links TRBV5-1 to TRBJ2-5; D might be TRBD2 (6 bases). The CDR3 spans 13 residues. Trimming removed 4 bases from V and 5 bases from J, with 12 bases in between. CDR1 and CDR2 (germline): SGHRS, YFSETQ. CDR3 nucleotides: TGCGCCAGCAGCCCTGGGGGGTTTGAGACCCAGTACTTC. Amino acids: CASSPGGFETQYF.

This clone was counted once. The CDR3 sequence is CAREDWLADTQYF. CDR3 DNA sequence: TGTGCCAGGGAAGACTGGCTTGCGGATACGCAGTATTTT. This rearrangement joins TRBV7-2 to TRBJ2-3, with D uncertain. CDR1 and CDR2 from the germline V gene are SGHTA and FQGNSA. V was trimmed by 9 bases and J by 6 bases, leaving 16 bases between them. The CDR3 is 13 residues long.

The chain is built from TRBV10-2 and TRBJ2-7; weak D call: TRBD2 (6 bases). Trimming left V 4 bases short and J 3 bases short, with 16 bases between. Germline V lookup: CDR1 WSHSY, CDR2 SAAADI. The CDR3 totals 15 residues. The DNA for the CDR3 is TGCGCCAGCAGTGGGGGGACTTTGTGGCGCTACGAGCAGTACTTC. Protein sequence: CASSGGTLWRYEQYF.

The CDR3: CAWSASGNTIYF. CDR3 coding DNA: TGTGCCTGGAGTGCGTCTGGAAACACCATATATTTT. The chain recombines TRBV30 with TRBJ1-3; D gene ambiguous. Germline loops: CDR1 GTSNPN, CDR2 SVGIG (reference sequence). The CDR3 is 12 residues long. V was trimmed by 1 base and J by 1 base, leaving 2 bases between them.

The V call is TRBV14, the J call TRBJ2-1; a weak D match, TRBD2 (6 bases). Trimming shortened V by 4 bases and J by 5 bases, and 15 bases separated the two germline ends. Looked up from germline, CDR1 is SGHDN and CDR2 is FVKESK. The CDR3 has 15 amino acids. The CDR3 is CASSLWTTPNNEQFF. CDR3 nucleotides: TGTGCCAGCAGCCTTTGGACTACGCCCAACAATGAGCAGTTCTTC. Full variable domain (missing parts from reference TRBV14 and TRBJ2-1): EAGVTQFPSHSVIEKGQTVTLRCDPISGHDNLYWYRRVMGKEIKFLLHFVKESKQDESGMPNNRFLAERTGGTYSTLKVQPAELEDSGVYFCASSLWTTPNNEQFFGPGTRLTVL.

This clone has just a few counts. The chain joins TRBV5-6 to TRBJ2-3, with D possibly TRBD2 on 5 matching bases. Germline V lookup: CDR1 SGHDT, CDR2 YYEEEE. The CDR3 has 17 amino acids. The ends were cut back, 2 bases at V and 3 bases at J, with 19 bases in the middle. CDR3 DNA sequence: TGTGCCAGCAGCTTCGGTCTCGAGGGCGTTGGAACAGATACGCAGTATTTT. Translating it yields CASSFGLEGVGTDTQYF.

This chain connects TRBV3-1 (or the pseudogene TRBV3-2) to TRBJ2-7, with TRBD2 matching over 7 bases. The CDR3 contains 17 residues. Germline V gene sequence: CDR1 LGHDT, CDR2 YNNKEL (reference sequence). Germline trimming cut 1 base from V and 3 bases from J; bases unmatched to any gene: 12. CDR3: CASSQAVGRGIYYEQYF. Here the CDR3 DNA reads TGTGCCAGCAGCCAAGCAGTTGGGCGGGGGATCTACTACGAGCAGTACTTC.